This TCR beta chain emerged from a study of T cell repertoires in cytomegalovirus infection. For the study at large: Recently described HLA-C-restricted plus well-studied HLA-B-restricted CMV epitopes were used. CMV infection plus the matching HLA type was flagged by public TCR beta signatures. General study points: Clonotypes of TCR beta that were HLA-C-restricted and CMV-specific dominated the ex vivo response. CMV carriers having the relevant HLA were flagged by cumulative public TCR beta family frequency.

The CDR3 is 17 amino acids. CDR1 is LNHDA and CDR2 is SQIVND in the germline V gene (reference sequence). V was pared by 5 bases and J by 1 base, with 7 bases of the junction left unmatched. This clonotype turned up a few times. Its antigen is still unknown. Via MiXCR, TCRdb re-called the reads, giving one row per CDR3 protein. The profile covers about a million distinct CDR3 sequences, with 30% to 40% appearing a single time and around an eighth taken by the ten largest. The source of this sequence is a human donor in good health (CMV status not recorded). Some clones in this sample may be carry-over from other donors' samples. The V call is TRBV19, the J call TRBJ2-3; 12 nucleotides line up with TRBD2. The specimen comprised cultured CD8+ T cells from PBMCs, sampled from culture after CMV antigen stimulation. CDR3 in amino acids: CASSALRLAGGTDTQYF. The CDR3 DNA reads TGTGCCAGTAGTGCGCTCAGACTAGCGGGGGGCACAGATACGCAGTATTTT. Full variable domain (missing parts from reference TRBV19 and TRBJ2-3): DGGITQSPKYLFRKEGQNVTLSCEQNLNHDAMYWYRQDPGQGLRLIYYSQIVNDFQKGDIAEGYSVSREKKESFPLTVTSAQKNPTAFYLCASSALRLAGGTDTQYFGPGTRLTVL.